The 19 T cell receptor beta chains in this list originate from one sample, sequenced in a study of CD8+ T cells in alopecia areata. RNA, once extracted, was reverse transcribed into cDNA for use as the sequencing template. Sequenced by immunoSEQ multiplex PCR; TCRdb stores in-frame clones only, minus some. The sample includes around 140,000 clones, roughly half of them seen just once. The sequences come from CD4+ T cells sorted from blood, collected at week 0. Every receptor here comes from a human donor with alopecia areata.

This clone occurred once. The genes are TRBV18 and TRBJ2-4; a possible D gene is TRBD2 (5 bases). CDR3 length: 14 amino acids. Looked up from germline, CDR1 is KGHSH and CDR2 is LQKENI. Trimming took 6 bases from V and 5 from J, leaving 14 bases between them. CDR3 loop: CASSQVLGENIQYF. CDR3 sequence (DNA): TGTGCCAGCTCTCAGGTACTGGGAGAAAACATTCAGTACTTC.

The gene calls are TRBV13 and TRBJ1-4; 8 nucleotides match TRBD1. The CDR3 runs to 15 residues. Germline V gene sequence: CDR1 PRHDT, CDR2 FYEKMQ (reference sequence). The junction had 7 bases not matched to a gene; V was cut back by 5 bases and J by 5 bases. The CDR3 sequence: CASSPRTGRNEKLFF. The CDR3 DNA reads TGTGCCAGCAGCCCGAGGACAGGGCGAAATGAAAAACTGTTTTTT.

V gene TRBV30 combines with J gene TRBJ2-7; D unresolved. CDR1 is GTSNPN, CDR2 SVGIG, per germline (reference sequence). V dropped 5 bases and J dropped 0 bases, with 8 bases sitting between them. The CDR3 spans 12 residues. In nucleotides, the CDR3 is TGTGCCTGGGGACGGAACTCCTACGAGCAGTACTTC. Amino acids: CAWGRNSYEQYF.

This clone appeared a few times. This sequence joins TRBV30 and TRBJ2-3; D unclear. The germline V gene has CDR1 GTSNPN and CDR2 SVGIG (reference sequence). Deletions cut 2 bases from V and 2 bases from J, with 14 bases between. The CDR3 totals 15 residues. In DNA form, the CDR3 reads TGTGCCTGGAGTACCTACCTCTTACACACAGATACGCAGTATTTT. Its protein product is CAWSTYLLHTDTQYF.

The chain uses TRBV28 and TRBJ2-5; D uncertain. The CDR3 runs 15 residues. CDR1 is MDHEN and CDR2 is SYDVKM in the germline V gene. V lost 6 bases and J lost 1, with 15 bases in between. In nucleotides, the CDR3 is TGTGCCAGCAGCACCCAGGAAGCGCCCCAAGAGACCCAGTACTTC. Residues: CASSTQEAPQETQYF.

This clone was counted between two and nine times. The CDR3 here is CASSGKTGTETQYF. CDR3 nucleotides: TGCGCCAGCAGCGGAAAAACAGGGACGGAGACCCAGTACTTC. The chain joins TRBV5-1 to TRBJ2-5, with D perhaps matching TRBD1 (6 bases). Per germline, CDR1 SGHRS and CDR2 YFSETQ. The CDR3 totals 14 residues. Deletions cut 4 bases from V and 5 bases from J, with 15 bases between. Full variable domain (rest looked up from reference TRBV5-1 and TRBJ2-5): KAGVTQTPRYLIKTRGQQVTLSCSPISGHRSVSWYQQTPGQGLQFLFEYFSETQRNKGNFPGRFSGRQFSNSRSEMNVSTLELGDSALYLCASSGKTGTETQYFGPGTRLLVL.

This clone was seen only a few times. The rearrangement uses TRBV7-2 and TRBJ2-5, with 15 bases that match TRBD2. Germline V gives CDR1 SGHTA, CDR2 FQGNSA. This CDR3 region has 17 residues. Trimming took 5 bases from V and 4 from J; bases not matched to a gene: 8. The CDR3 bases are TGTGCCAGCAGCCTCCGGACTAGCGGGAGGGCCCCAGAGACCCAGTACTTC. Its protein product is CASSLRTSGRAPETQYF.

This chain joins TRBV7-9 and TRBJ2-5; no clear D. CDR1 is SEHNR and CDR2 is FQNEAQ in the germline V gene (reference sequence). This CDR3 has 12 residues. V was cut by 8 bases and J by 1 base, with 8 bases left in between. The CDR3 sequence is CASALVQETQYF. CDR3 DNA sequence: TGTGCCAGCGCGTTGGTCCAAGAGACCCAGTACTTC.

The J gene is TRBJ2-5, the V gene TRBV29-1; D remains ambiguous. V was pared by 4 bases and J by 5 bases, with 8 bases between. Looked up from germline, CDR1 is SQVTM and CDR2 is ANQGSEA. CDR3 length equals 11 residues. As DNA, the CDR3 is TGCAGCGTTGCCCTAAAGGAGACCCAGTACTTC. It is translated as CSVALKETQYF.

In this sample, this clone turned up a few times. The rearrangement joins TRBV29-1 to TRBJ2-7, with 7 bases fitting TRBD1. The CDR3 spans 14 residues. J lost 0 bases, V lost 4 bases, and 6 bases had no gene match. CDR1 is SQVTM, CDR2 ANQGSEA, per germline. CDR3 loop: CSVGRTGTSYEQYF. As DNA, the CDR3 is TGCAGCGTTGGAAGGACAGGCACCTCCTACGAGCAGTACTTC.

The chain joins TRBV6-5 to TRBJ2-2; 8 bases are a match to TRBD1. CDR1 MNHEY and CDR2 SVGAGI come from the germline V gene. CDR3 length equals 14 residues. V was clipped by 6 bases and J by 1 base; unmatched bases: 1. CDR3 nucleotide sequence: TGTGCCAGCAGCGGACAGGGGAACACCGGGGAGCTGTTTTTT. As protein: CASSGQGNTGELFF.

This clone was counted between two and nine times. The rearrangement joins TRBV29-1 to TRBJ2-1; 11 bases line up with TRBD2. V lost 7 bases to trimming and J lost 9 bases; unmatched junction nucleotides: 11. The CDR3 is 14 residues long. The germline V gene encodes CDR1 SQVTM and CDR2 ANQGSEA. The CDR3 DNA is TGCAGCGGGTTAGCGGGAGGGCGACCCGGTGAGCAGTTCTTC. This gives the protein CSGLAGGRPGEQFF.

The chain has TRBV6-1 and TRBJ2-2, with D maybe TRBD1 (5 bases). The CDR3 consists of 12 residues. Germline CDR1 MNHNS, CDR2 SASEGT. Between the trimmed V and J ends, which lost 5 bases and 6 bases, there was a span of 7 bases. CDR3 in amino acids: CASSPGSGELFF. In nucleotides, the CDR3 is TGTGCCAGCAGTCCAGGGTCCGGGGAGCTGTTTTTT.

Here the CDR3 reads CASSLESSYGYTF. The CDR3 DNA follows: TGCGCCAGCAGCTTGGAGAGCAGCTATGGCTACACCTTC. This chain uses TRBV5-1 with TRBJ1-2; D remains unclear. Germline V gene lookup returns CDR1 SGHRS and CDR2 YFSETQ. The V end lost 0 bases, the J end lost 4 bases, and 7 bases lay between the germline ends. This CDR3 is built from 13 residues. The full variable domain, rest sourced from reference TRBV5-1 and TRBJ1-2, is KAGVTQTPRYLIKTRGQQVTLSCSPISGHRSVSWYQQTPGQGLQFLFEYFSETQRNKGNFPGRFSGRQFSNSRSEMNVSTLELGDSALYLCASSLESSYGYTFGSGTRLTVV.

V usage is TRBV7-3 and J usage is TRBJ2-3, with 7 bases identical to TRBD2. This CDR3 contains 15 residues. Unmatched junction bases numbered 7, after V lost 3 bases and J lost 4 bases. Germline CDR1 and CDR2: SGHTA and FQGTGA. In DNA form, the CDR3 reads TGTGCCAGCAGCTTTAGTGGGAGGGCCTCAGATACGCAGTATTTT. Translation gives CASSFSGRASDTQYF.

This clone was picked up a small number of times. This rearrangement joins TRBV11-2 to TRBJ2-7; D could derive from TRBD1 or TRBD2 (6 bases each). The CDR3 consists of 13 residues. CDR1 is SGHAT, CDR2 FQNNGV, per germline. The V end was cut by 4 bases, the J end by 3 bases, with 10 bases between. The CDR3 loop is CASSSKGGYEQYF. The CDR3, as DNA: TGTGCCAGCAGCTCGAAGGGGGGCTACGAGCAGTACTTC. The entire variable domain, with the rest obtained from reference TRBV11-2 and TRBJ2-7, is as follows: EAGVAQSPRYKIIEKRQSVAFWCNPISGHATLYWYQQILGQGPKLLIQFQNNGVVDDSQLPKDRFSAERLKGVDSTLKIQPAKLEDSAVYLCASSSKGGYEQYFGPGTRLTVT.

The chain joins TRBV7-9 to TRBJ2-3; 7 nucleotides match TRBD2. The CDR3 is made up of 11 amino acids. V trimming: 1 base; J trimming: 14 bases; junction bases outside the gene matches: 3. Germline assignment: CDR1 SEHNR and CDR2 FQNEAQ (reference sequence). CDR3 sequence (DNA): TGTGCCAGCAGCTTAGAGCGGGAAGCGTATTTT. As protein: CASSLEREAYF.

In nucleotides, the CDR3 is TGTGCCATCAGTGAGTCGGTTAGGGAGAATACGCAGTATTTT. Protein product: CAISESVRENTQYF. The J gene is TRBJ2-3, the V gene TRBV10-3; weak D call: TRBD2 (5 bases). Germline V gene lookup returns CDR1 ENHRY and CDR2 SYGVKD. The CDR3 is made up of 14 amino acids. V lost 0 bases, J lost 7 bases, and 11 bases lay in between.

This clone was seen only a few times. CDR3 in DNA: TGCGCCAGCAGCCAAGTTTGGGGCCCTGACAGTTCGGAGCTGCCCTACGAGCAGTACTTC. Translating it yields CASSQVWGPDSSELPYEQYF. J is TRBJ2-7 and V is TRBV4-3; D perhaps matches TRBD1 (5 bases). CDR3 length equals 20 residues. From germline, CDR1 is LGHNA and CDR2 YSLEER. V gave up 1 base and J gave up 2 bases, with 27 bases separating them.